Given below is one TCR beta chain in context. The method was immunoSEQ multiplex PCR; TCRdb's version includes in-frame clones alone and lacks a portion of them. Of 95,000 to 150,000 clones in the sample, approximately 95% are singletons; the top ten hold 6.2%. This sample was taken from a study of T cell changes during pregnancy in multiple sclerosis. There are 16 residues in the CDR3. Per germline, CDR1 SNHLY and CDR2 FYNNEI. The V and J ends lost 6 bases and 1 base, in that order; junction bases with no gene match: 2. The chain is built from TRBV2 and TRBJ2-5; 16 bases are a match to TRBD2. This TCR was recovered from a female donor with multiple sclerosis, enrolled in a pregnancy study. The specimen comprised peripheral blood, sampled before pregnancy. CDR3: CASRGLAGGLQETQYF. In DNA, the CDR3 is TGTGCCAGCAGGGGACTAGCGGGAGGGCTCCAAGAGACCCAGTACTTC.